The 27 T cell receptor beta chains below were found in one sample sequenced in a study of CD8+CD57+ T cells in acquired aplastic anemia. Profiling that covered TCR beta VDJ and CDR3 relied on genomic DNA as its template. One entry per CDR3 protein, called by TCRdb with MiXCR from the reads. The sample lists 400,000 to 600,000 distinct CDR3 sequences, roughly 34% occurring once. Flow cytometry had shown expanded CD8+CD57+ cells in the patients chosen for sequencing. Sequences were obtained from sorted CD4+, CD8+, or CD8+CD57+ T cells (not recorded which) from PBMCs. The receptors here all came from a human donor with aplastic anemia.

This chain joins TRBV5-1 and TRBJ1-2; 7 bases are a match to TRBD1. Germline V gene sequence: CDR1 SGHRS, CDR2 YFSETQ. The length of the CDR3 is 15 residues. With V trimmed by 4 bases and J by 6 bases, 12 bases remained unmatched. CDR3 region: CASSAGQLRRDGYTF. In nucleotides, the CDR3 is TGCGCCAGCAGCGCGGGACAGCTACGAAGAGATGGCTACACCTTC. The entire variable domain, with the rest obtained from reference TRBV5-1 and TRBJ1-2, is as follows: KAGVTQTPRYLIKTRGQQVTLSCSPISGHRSVSWYQQTPGQGLQFLFEYFSETQRNKGNFPGRFSGRQFSNSRSEMNVSTLELGDSALYLCASSAGQLRRDGYTFGSGTRLTVV.

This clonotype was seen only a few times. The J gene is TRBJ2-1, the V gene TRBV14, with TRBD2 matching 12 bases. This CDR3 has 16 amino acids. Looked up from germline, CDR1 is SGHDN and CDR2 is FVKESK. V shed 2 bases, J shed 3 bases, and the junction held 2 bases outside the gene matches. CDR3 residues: CASSQQGLAGYNEQFF. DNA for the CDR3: TGTGCCAGCAGCCAACAGGGACTAGCGGGCTACAATGAGCAGTTCTTC.

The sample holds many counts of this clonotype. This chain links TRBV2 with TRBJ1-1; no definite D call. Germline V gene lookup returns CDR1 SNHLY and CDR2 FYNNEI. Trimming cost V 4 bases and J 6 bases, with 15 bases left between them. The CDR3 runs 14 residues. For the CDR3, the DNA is TGTGCCAGCAGTGTCGATTTAGGGATCCCTGAAGCTTTCTTT. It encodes CASSVDLGIPEAFF.

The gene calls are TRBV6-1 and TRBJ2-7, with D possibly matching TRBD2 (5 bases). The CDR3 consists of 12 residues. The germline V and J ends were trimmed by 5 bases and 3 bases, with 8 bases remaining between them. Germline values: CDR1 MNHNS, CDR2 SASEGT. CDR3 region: CASSQEVYEQYF. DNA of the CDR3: TGTGCCAGCAGTCAGGAGGTCTACGAGCAGTACTTC.

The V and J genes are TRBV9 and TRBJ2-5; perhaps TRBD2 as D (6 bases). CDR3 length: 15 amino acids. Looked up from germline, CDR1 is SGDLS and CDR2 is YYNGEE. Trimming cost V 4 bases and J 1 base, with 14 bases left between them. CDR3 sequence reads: CASSPPAGSQETQYF. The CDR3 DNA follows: TGTGCCAGCAGCCCTCCAGCGGGCTCCCAAGAGACCCAGTACTTC. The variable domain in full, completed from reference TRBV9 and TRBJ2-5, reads DSGVTQTPKHLITATGQRVTLRCSPRSGDLSVYWYQQSLDQGLQFLIQYYNGEERAKGNILERFSAQQFPDLHSELNLSSLELGDSALYFCASSPPAGSQETQYFGPGTRLLVL.

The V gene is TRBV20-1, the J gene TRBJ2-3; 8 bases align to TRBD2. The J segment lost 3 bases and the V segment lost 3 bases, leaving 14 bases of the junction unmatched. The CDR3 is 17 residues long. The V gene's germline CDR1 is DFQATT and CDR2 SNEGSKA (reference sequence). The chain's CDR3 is CSASFLSGRGGTDTQYF. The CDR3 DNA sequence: TGCAGTGCTAGTTTCTTGAGCGGGAGAGGGGGAACAGATACGCAGTATTTT.

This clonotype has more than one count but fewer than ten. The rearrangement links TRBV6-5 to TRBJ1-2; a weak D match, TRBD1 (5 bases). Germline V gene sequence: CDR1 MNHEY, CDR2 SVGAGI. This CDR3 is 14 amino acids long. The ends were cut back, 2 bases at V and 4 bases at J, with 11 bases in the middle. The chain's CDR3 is CASSYDRLIYGYTF. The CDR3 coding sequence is TGTGCCAGCAGTTACGACAGACTTATCTATGGCTACACCTTC.

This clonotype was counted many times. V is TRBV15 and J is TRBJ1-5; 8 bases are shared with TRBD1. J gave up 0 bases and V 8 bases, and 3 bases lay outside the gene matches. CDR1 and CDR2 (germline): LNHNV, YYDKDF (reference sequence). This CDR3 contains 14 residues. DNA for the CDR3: TGTGCCACCGGACAGGGTTCTAGCAATCAGCCCCAGCATTTT. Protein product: CATGQGSSNQPQHF.

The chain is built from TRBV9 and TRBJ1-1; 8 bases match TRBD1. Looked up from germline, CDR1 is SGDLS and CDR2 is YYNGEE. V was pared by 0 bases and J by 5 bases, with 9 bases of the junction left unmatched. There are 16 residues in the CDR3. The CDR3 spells CASSVGAGGAWTEAFF. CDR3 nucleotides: TGTGCCAGCAGCGTAGGGGCAGGGGGCGCTTGGACTGAAGCTTTCTTT.

CDR3 region: CAIVWDREDNQPQHF. The CDR3 DNA reads TGTGCCATCGTATGGGACAGGGAAGATAATCAGCCCCAGCATTTT. This chain connects TRBV15 to TRBJ1-5, with 9 bases identical to TRBD1. Trimming at V came to 10 bases and at J to 4 bases, leaving 11 bases not matched to a gene. The CDR3 loop spans 15 amino acids. The germline CDR1 and CDR2 sequences are LNHNV and YYDKDF (reference sequence).

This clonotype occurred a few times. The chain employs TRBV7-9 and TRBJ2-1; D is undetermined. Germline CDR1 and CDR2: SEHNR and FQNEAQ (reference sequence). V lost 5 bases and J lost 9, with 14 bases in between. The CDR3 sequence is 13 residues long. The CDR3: CASSARPGGEQFF. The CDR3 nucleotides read TGTGCCAGCAGCGCCCGCCCGGGTGGTGAGCAGTTCTTC.

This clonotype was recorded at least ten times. CDR3 sequence reads: CASSIEGRSGLYGYTF. In nucleotides, the CDR3 is TGTGCCAGTAGTATAGAAGGGCGCAGCGGTCTCTATGGCTACACCTTC. V gene TRBV19 combines with J gene TRBJ1-2; D remains unclear. Looked up from germline, CDR1 is LNHDA and CDR2 is SQIVND (reference sequence). V lost 0 bases, J lost 4 bases, and 15 bases lay in between. This CDR3 is 16 amino acids long.

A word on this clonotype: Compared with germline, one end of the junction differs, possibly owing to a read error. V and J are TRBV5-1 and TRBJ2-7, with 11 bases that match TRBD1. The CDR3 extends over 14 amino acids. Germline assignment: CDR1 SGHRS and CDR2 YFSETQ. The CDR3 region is CANSLGQGGYEQYF. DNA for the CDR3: TGCGCCAACAGCTTGGGACAGGGGGGCTACGAGCAGTACTTC.

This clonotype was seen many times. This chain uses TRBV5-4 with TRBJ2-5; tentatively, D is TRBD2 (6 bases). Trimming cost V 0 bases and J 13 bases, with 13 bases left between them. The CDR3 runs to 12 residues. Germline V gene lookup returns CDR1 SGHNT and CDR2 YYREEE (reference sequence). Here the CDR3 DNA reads TGTGCCAGCAGCTTGGGGGGCGGGGCCCCGTACTTC. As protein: CASSLGGGAPYF.

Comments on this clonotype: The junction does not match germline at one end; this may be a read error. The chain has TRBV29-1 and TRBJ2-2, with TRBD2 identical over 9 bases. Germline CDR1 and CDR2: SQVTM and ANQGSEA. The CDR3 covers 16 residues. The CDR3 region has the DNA TGCAGCGTTGAGGTCCAGCGGGAGGCCTTCCACCGGGGAGCTGTTTTT. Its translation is CSVEVQREAFHRGAVF.

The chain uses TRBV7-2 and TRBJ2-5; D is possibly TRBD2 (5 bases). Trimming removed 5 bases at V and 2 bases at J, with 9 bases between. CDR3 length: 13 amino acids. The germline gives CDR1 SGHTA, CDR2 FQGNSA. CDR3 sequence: CASSQTGQETQYF. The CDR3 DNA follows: TGTGCCAGCAGCCAAACGGGACAAGAGACCCAGTACTTC.

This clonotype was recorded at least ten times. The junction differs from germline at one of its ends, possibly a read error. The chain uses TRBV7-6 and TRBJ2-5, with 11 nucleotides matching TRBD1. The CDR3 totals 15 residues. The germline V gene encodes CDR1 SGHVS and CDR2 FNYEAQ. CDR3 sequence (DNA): TGTGCTAGCAGCATCAGGACAGGGGGCTTAGAGACCCAGTACTTC. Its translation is CASSIRTGGLETQYF.

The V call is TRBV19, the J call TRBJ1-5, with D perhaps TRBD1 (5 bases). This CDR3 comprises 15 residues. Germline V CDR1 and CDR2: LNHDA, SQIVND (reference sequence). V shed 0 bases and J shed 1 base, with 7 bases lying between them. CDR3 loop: CASSIENRSNQPQHF. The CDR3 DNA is TGTGCCAGTAGTATAGAGAACAGGAGCAATCAGCCCCAGCATTTT.

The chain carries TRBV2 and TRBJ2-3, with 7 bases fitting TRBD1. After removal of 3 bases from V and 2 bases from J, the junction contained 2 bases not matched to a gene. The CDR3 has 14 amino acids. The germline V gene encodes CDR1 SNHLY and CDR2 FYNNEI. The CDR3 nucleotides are TGTGCCAGCAGTGAGGACAGGATCACAGATACGCAGTATTTT. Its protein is CASSEDRITDTQYF. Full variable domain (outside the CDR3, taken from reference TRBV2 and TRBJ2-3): EPEVTQTPSHQVTQMGQEVILRCVPISNHLYFYWYRQILGQKVEFLVSFYNNEISEKSEIFDDQFSVERPDGSNFTLKIRSTKLEDSAMYFCASSEDRITDTQYFGPGTRLTVL.

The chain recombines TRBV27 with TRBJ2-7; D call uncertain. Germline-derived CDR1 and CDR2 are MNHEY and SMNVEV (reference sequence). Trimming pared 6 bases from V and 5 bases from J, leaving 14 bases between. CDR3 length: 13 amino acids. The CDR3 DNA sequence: TGTGCCAGCAGCCAACCACTTCGGAACGAGCAGTACTTC. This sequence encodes CASSQPLRNEQYF.

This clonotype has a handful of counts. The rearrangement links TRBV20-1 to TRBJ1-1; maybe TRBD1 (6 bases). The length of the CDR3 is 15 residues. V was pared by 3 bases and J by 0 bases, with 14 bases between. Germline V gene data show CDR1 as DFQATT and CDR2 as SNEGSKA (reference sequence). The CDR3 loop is CSASLQGGMNTEAFF. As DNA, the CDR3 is TGCAGTGCTAGTCTACAGGGCGGGATGAACACTGAAGCTTTCTTT.

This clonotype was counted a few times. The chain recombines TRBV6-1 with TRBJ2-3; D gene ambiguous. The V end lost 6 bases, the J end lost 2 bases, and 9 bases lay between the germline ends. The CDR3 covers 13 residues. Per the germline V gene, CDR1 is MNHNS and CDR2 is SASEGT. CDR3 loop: CASRTPATDTQYF. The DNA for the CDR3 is TGTGCCAGCAGGACTCCGGCCACAGATACGCAGTATTTT.

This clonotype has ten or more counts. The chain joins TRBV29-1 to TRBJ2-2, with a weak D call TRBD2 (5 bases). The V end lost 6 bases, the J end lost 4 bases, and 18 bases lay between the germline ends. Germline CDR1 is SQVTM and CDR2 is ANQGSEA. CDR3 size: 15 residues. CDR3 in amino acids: CSVNTRSGGTGELFF. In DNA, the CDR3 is TGCAGCGTGAATACTAGGTCCGGCGGCACCGGGGAGCTGTTTTTT.

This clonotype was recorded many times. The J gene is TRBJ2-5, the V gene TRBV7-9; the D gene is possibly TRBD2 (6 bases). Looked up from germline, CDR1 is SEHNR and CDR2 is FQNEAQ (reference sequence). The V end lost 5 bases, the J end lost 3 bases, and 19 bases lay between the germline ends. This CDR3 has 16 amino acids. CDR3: CASSPPYGGPEETQYF. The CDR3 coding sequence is TGTGCCAGCAGCCCACCTTACGGGGGACCGGAAGAGACCCAGTACTTC.

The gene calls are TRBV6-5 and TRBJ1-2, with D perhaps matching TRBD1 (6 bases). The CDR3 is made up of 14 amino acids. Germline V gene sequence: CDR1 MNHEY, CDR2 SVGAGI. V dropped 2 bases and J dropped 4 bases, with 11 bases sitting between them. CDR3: CASSYGGPGYGYTF. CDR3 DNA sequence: TGTGCCAGCAGTTACGGGGGCCCCGGCTATGGCTACACCTTC.

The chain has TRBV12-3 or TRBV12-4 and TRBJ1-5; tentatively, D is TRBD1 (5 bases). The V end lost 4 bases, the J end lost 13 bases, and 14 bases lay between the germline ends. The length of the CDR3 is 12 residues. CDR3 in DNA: TGTGCCAGCAGTTACTTCCTCCAGGGTCAGCATTTT. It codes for CASSYFLQGQHF.

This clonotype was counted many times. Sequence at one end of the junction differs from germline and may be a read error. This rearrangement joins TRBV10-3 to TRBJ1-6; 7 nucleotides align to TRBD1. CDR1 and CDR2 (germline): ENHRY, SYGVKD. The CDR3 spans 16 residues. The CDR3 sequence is CASSYPNRGGDSPLHF. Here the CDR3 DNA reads TGTGCCAGCAGTTACCCTAACAGGGGAGGTGATTCACCCCTCCACTTT.